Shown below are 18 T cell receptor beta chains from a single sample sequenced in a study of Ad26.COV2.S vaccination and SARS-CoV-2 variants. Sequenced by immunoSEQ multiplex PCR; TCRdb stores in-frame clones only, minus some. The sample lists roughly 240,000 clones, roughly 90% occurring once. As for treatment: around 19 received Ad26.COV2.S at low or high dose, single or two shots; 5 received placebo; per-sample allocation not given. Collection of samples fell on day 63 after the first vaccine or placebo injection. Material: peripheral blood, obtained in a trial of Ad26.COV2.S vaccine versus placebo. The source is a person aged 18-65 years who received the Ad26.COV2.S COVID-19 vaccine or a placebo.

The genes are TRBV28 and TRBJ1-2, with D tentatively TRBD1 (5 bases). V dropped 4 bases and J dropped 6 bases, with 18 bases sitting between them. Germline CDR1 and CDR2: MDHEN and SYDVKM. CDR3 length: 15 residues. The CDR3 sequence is CASSSPFGQGNGYTF. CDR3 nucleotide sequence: TGTGCCAGCAGTTCGCCCTTCGGGCAGGGAAATGGCTACACCTTC.

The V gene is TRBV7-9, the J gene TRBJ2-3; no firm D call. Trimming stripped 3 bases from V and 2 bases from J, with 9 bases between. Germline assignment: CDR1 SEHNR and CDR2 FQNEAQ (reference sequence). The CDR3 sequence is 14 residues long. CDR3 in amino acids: CASSFGDHTDTQYF. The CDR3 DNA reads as TGTGCCAGCAGCTTTGGAGACCACACAGATACGCAGTATTTT.

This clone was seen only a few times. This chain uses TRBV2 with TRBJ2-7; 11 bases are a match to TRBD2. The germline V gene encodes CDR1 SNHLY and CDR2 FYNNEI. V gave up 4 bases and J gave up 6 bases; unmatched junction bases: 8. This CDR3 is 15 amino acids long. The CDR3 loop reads CASSVTSGNTAEQYF. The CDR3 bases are TGTGCCAGCAGTGTGACTAGCGGGAACACTGCCGAGCAGTACTTC.

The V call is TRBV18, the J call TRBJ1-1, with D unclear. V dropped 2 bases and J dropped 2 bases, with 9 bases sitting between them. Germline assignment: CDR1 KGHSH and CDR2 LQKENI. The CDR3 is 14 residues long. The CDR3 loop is CASSPLEINTEAFF. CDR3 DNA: TGTGCCAGCTCACCATTAGAAATAAACACTGAAGCTTTCTTT.

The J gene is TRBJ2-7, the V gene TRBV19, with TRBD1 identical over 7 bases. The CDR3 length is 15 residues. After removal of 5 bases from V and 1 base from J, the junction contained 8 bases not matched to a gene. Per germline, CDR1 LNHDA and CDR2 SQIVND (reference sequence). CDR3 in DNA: TGTGCCAGTAGTTTTGGGACAGCTCCTTCCTACGAGCAGTACTTC. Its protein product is CASSFGTAPSYEQYF.

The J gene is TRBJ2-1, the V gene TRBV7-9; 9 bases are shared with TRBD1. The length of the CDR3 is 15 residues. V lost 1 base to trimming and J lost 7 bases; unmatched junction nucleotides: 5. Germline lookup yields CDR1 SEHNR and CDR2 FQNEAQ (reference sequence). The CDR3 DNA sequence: TGTGCCAGCAGCTTAGTGTACAGGGGGCTGAATGAGCAGTTCTTC. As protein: CASSLVYRGLNEQFF.

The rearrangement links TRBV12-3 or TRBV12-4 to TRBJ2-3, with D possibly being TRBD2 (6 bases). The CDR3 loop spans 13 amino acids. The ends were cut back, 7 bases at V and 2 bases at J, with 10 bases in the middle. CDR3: CASNRDSTDTQYF. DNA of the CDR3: TGTGCCAGCAACCGGGACTCCACAGATACGCAGTATTTT.

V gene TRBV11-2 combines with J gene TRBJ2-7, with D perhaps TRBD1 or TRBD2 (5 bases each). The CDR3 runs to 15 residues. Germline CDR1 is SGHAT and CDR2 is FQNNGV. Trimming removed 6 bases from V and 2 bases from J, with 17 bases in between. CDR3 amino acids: CASRELRENPYEQYF. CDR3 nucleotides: TGTGCCAGCAGGGAGCTCAGGGAGAACCCCTACGAGCAGTACTTC.

CDR3 nucleotides: TGTGCCAGCAGCGGGGACATCCCGCCTTGGGCCTACTTC. Translation gives CASSGDIPPWAYF. This chain joins TRBV6-2 or TRBV6-3 and TRBJ2-7; weak D call: TRBD1 (6 bases). This CDR3 is 13 amino acids long. Trimming removed 6 bases from V and 13 bases from J, with 22 bases in between. Germline V lookup: CDR1 MNHEY, CDR2 SVGEGT.

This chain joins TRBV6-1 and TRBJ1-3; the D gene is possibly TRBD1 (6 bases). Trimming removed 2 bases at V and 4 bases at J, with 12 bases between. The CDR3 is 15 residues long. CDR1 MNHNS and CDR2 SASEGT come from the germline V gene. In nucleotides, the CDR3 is TGTGCCAGCAGTGAATCAGGGAGGGGGGGAAACACCATATATTTT. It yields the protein CASSESGRGGNTIYF.

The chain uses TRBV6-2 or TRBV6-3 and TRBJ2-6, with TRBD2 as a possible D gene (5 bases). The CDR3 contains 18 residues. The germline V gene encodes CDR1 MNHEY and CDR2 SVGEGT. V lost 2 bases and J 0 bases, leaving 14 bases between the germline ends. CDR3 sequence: CASSYPGLMNSGANVLTF. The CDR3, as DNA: TGTGCCAGCAGTTACCCCGGACTCATGAACTCTGGGGCCAACGTCCTGACTTTC.

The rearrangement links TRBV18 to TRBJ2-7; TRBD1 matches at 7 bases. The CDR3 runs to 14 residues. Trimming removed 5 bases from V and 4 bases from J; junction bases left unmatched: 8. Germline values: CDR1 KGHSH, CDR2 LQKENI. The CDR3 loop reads CASSERQGRYEQYF. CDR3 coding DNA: TGTGCCAGCTCAGAAAGACAGGGAAGGTACGAGCAGTACTTC.

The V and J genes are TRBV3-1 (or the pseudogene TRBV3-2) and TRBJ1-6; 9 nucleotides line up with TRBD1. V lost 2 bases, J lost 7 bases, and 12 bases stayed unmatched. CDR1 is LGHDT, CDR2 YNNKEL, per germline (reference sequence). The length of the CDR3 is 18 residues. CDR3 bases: TGTGCCAGCAGCCAAAGGTGGGGAACGGGACAGGGCAATTCACCCCTCCACTTT. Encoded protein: CASSQRWGTGQGNSPLHF.

The CDR3: CASSLILQGLGYEQYF. Written as DNA, the CDR3 is TGCGCCAGCAGCTTGATCTTACAGGGATTAGGCTACGAGCAGTACTTC. This rearrangement joins TRBV5-1 to TRBJ2-7, with D perhaps TRBD1 (6 bases). Trimming took 1 base from V and 3 from J, leaving 17 bases between them. CDR1 SGHRS and CDR2 YFSETQ come from the germline V gene. The CDR3 has 16 amino acids.

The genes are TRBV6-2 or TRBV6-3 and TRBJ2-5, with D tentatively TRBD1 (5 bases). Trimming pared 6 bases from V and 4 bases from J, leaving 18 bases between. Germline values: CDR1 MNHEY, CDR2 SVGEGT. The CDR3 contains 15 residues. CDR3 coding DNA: TGTGCCAGCAGCCTGCCACCGGGTAGGGGAGAGACCCAGTACTTC. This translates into CASSLPPGRGETQYF.

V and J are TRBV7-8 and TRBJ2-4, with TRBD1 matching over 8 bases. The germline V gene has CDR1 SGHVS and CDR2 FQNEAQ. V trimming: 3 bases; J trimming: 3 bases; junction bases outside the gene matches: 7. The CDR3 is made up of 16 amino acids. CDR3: CASSFDRGGHKNIQYF. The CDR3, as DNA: TGTGCCAGCAGCTTTGACAGGGGAGGACACAAAAACATTCAGTACTTC.

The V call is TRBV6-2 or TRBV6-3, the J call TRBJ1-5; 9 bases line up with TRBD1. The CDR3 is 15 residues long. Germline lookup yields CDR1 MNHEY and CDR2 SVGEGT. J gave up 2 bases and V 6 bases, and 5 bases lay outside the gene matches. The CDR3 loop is CASSARTGGNQPQHF. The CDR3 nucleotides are TGTGCCAGCAGCGCGAGGACAGGGGGCAATCAGCCCCAGCATTTT.

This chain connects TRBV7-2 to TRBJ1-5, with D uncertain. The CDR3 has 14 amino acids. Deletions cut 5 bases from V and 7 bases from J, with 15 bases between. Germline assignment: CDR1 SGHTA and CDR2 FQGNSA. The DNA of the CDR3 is TGTGCCAGCAGCCCCGGGTTTGAAGAACAGCCCCAGCATTTT. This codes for CASSPGFEEQPQHF.